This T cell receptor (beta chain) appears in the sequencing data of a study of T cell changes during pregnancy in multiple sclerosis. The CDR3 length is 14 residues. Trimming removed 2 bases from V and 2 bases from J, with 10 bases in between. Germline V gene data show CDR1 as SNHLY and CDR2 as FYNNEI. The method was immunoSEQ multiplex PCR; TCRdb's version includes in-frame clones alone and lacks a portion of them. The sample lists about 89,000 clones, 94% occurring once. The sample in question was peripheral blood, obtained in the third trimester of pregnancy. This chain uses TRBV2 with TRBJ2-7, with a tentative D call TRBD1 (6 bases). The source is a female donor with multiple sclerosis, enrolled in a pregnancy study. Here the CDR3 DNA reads TGTGCCAGCAGTGAACCGGACAGCCCCTACGAGCAGTACTTC. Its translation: CASSEPDSPYEQYF.